A single sample is the source of the 30 T cell receptor beta chains below, sequenced in a study of T cell responses to AZD1222 COVID-19 vaccine (dated by TCRdb to 2020 to 2023). Library preparation used the immunoSEQ multiplex PCR assay. The table was pulled from immuneACCESS by TCRdb, which kept in-frame rearrangements only. Such tables lose some clones; where checked, under half of the loss comes from unresolved V genes, and the rest has no known cause. Across this sample there are some 61,000 clones, with less than 90% seen only once. In total, the top ten clones hold 17% of the sample. The sample's time point, from its label and the paper: baseline before first vaccination. The sample consisted of peripheral blood, taken on day 0 of AZD1222 vaccination. These receptors were obtained from an adult in good health.

The genes are TRBV28 and TRBJ2-2; TRBD1 agrees at 11 bases. This CDR3 has 19 amino acids. Germline assignment: CDR1 MDHEN and CDR2 SYDVKM. With V trimmed by 3 bases and J by 7 bases, 16 bases remained unmatched. The CDR3 here is CASSLGAWTGGEGNGELFF. CDR3 coding DNA: TGTGCCAGCAGTTTGGGGGCTTGGACAGGGGGCGAAGGAAACGGGGAGCTGTTTTTT.

The J gene is TRBJ2-7, the V gene TRBV7-2; 15 bases map to TRBD2. Germline assignment: CDR1 SGHTA and CDR2 FQGNSA. This CDR3 has 16 residues. V lost 1 base and J lost 4; bases outside the gene matches: 2. This chain's CDR3 is CASSLGGLAGGYEQYF. The CDR3 DNA follows: TGTGCCAGCAGCTTAGGGGGACTAGCGGGAGGTTACGAGCAGTACTTC.

V usage is TRBV7-8 and J usage is TRBJ1-4; 7 bases fit TRBD1. Germline values: CDR1 SGHVS, CDR2 FQNEAQ. Losses at the gene ends were 5 bases for V and 10 bases for J; bases not matched to a gene: 10. This CDR3 region has 14 residues. CDR3 amino acids: CASSPDRVGGKLFF. CDR3 nucleotide sequence: TGTGCCAGCAGCCCTGACAGGGTTGGAGGAAAACTGTTTTTT. The full variable domain, its missing parts supplied by reference TRBV7-8 and TRBJ1-4, is GAGVSQSPRYKVAKRGQDVALRCDPISGHVSLFWYQQALGQGPEFLTYFQNEAQLDKSGLPSDRFFAERPEGSVSTLKIQRTQQEDSAVYLCASSPDRVGGKLFFGSGTQLSVL.

The gene calls are TRBV5-6 and TRBJ1-2; no clear D. V lost 0 bases and J lost 4, with 7 bases in between. The V gene's germline CDR1 is SGHDT and CDR2 YYEEEE. This CDR3 is built from 13 residues. CDR3 protein: CASSLGPSYGYTF. In DNA form, the CDR3 reads TGTGCCAGCAGCTTGGGACCGAGCTATGGCTACACCTTC. The variable domain in full, completed from reference TRBV5-6 and TRBJ1-2, reads DAGVTQSPTHLIKTRGQQVTLRCSPKSGHDTVSWYQQALGQGPQFIFQYYEEEERQRGNFPDRFSGHQFPNYSSELNVNALLLGDSALYLCASSLGPSYGYTFGSGTRLTVV.

The gene calls are TRBV6-5 and TRBJ1-4; 7 bases are shared with TRBD1. The CDR3 is made up of 14 amino acids. Germline-derived CDR1 and CDR2 are MNHEY and SVGAGI. V shed 5 bases, J shed 4 bases, and the junction held 4 bases outside the gene matches. The CDR3 region has the DNA TGTGCCAGCAGTACAGGGGCGAATAATGAAAAACTGTTTTTT. Protein product: CASSTGANNEKLFF.

The chain links TRBV6-4 to TRBJ2-2, with D perhaps matching TRBD1 or TRBD2 (5 bases each). CDR3 length: 13 amino acids. The germline CDR1 and CDR2 sequences are MRHNA and SNTAGT. Trimming left V 5 bases short and J 7 bases short, with 11 bases between. CDR3 DNA sequence: TGTGCCAGCAGTACCGGGACGGGCGGGGAGCTGTTTTTT. It yields the protein CASSTGTGGELFF.

V gene TRBV23-1 combines with J gene TRBJ1-3, with TRBD1 as a possible D gene (5 bases). TRBV23-1 is an ORF; its function is uncertain. The V end lost 0 bases, the J end lost 2 bases, and 8 bases lay between the germline ends. The CDR3 runs to 15 residues. The CDR3 coding sequence is TGCGCCAGCAGTCAATCGGGGGATCCTGGAAACACCATATATTTT. Residues: CASSQSGDPGNTIYF.

The chain employs TRBV5-4 and TRBJ1-2; 8 positions match TRBD1. CDR3 length: 15 residues. The trim removed 3 bases at V and 3 bases at J, leaving 7 bases unmatched. Germline assignment: CDR1 SGHNT and CDR2 YYREEE (reference sequence). In DNA form, the CDR3 reads TGTGCCAGCAGCTCACCCGACAGGGGTGACTATGGCTACACCTTC. Amino acids: CASSSPDRGDYGYTF.

There are a few counts of this clone. The chain links TRBV7-9 to TRBJ2-1; 9 nucleotides match TRBD2. J gave up 3 bases and V 2 bases, and 2 bases lay outside the gene matches. The germline V gene has CDR1 SEHNR and CDR2 FQNEAQ (reference sequence). The CDR3 sequence is 15 residues long. The CDR3 is CASSLLSGGYNEQFF. The CDR3 DNA is TGTGCCAGCAGCTTACTTAGCGGGGGCTACAATGAGCAGTTCTTC.

V is TRBV5-1 and J is TRBJ2-3; maybe TRBD1 (6 bases). This CDR3 region has 13 residues. The ends were cut back, 3 bases at V and 4 bases at J, with 9 bases in the middle. Germline V gene lookup returns CDR1 SGHRS and CDR2 YFSETQ. The DNA for the CDR3 is TGCGCCAGCAGCTCTGGACAGTCAGATACGCAGTATTTT. This gives the protein CASSSGQSDTQYF.

This chain uses TRBV6-5 with TRBJ2-1; D is possibly TRBD1 or TRBD2 (6 bases each). The CDR3 contains 14 residues. Looked up from germline, CDR1 is MNHEY and CDR2 is SVGAGI. V was trimmed by 4 bases and J by 2 bases, leaving 9 bases between them. CDR3 bases: TGTGCCAGCAGTTCCGGGGGCACCTACAATGAGCAGTTCTTC. Amino acids: CASSSGGTYNEQFF.

The chain is built from TRBV5-4 and TRBJ1-2; 9 bases map to TRBD1. CDR3 length: 14 residues. Looked up from germline, CDR1 is SGHNT and CDR2 is YYREEE (reference sequence). V was clipped by 3 bases and J by 4 bases; unmatched bases: 4. CDR3 DNA sequence: TGTGCCAGCAGCTGGGAGACAGGGGGCTATGGCTACACCTTC. Its protein product is CASSWETGGYGYTF.

This rearrangement joins TRBV19 to TRBJ2-2, with 9 bases identical to TRBD1. Germline CDR1 reads LNHDA; CDR2 reads SQIVND (reference sequence). Unmatched junction bases numbered 8, after V lost 6 bases and J lost 0 bases. The CDR3 is 17 amino acids. The CDR3 region is CASRTNRGQPNTGELFF. DNA for the CDR3: TGTGCCAGTAGAACCAACAGGGGGCAGCCGAACACCGGGGAGCTGTTTTTT.

The V and J genes are TRBV4-1 and TRBJ2-3; 13 bases match TRBD2. CDR1 is MGHRA and CDR2 is YSYEKL in the germline V gene. V shed 8 bases, J shed 3 bases, and the junction held 2 bases outside the gene matches. The CDR3 contains 14 residues. CDR3 sequence (DNA): TGCGCCAGCCGGACTAGCGGGGGAACAGATACGCAGTATTTT. Translated, it gives CASRTSGGTDTQYF.

J is TRBJ1-2 and V is TRBV24-1; tentatively, D is TRBD1 (6 bases). CDR3 length equals 13 residues. Between the trimmed V and J ends, which lost 7 bases and 6 bases, there was a span of 14 bases. Per the germline V gene, CDR1 is KGHDR and CDR2 is SFDVKD. Written as DNA, the CDR3 is TGTGCCACCAGCCCCGGGACATTTAATGGCTACACCTTC. Its protein product is CATSPGTFNGYTF.

This chain uses TRBV27 with TRBJ2-7, with D perhaps TRBD2 (6 bases). CDR3 length: 13 amino acids. V lost 6 bases and J lost 5, with 14 bases in between. Germline V gives CDR1 MNHEY, CDR2 SMNVEV (reference sequence). The CDR3 protein is CASSSGLYNEQYF. CDR3 DNA sequence: TGTGCCAGCAGCTCGGGACTGTACAACGAGCAGTACTTC.

The chain recombines TRBV5-4 with TRBJ1-3; D unresolved. With 4 bases removed from V and 0 bases from J, the gap between germline ends came to 11 bases. Germline V CDR1 and CDR2: SGHNT, YYREEE (reference sequence). This CDR3 contains 15 residues. The CDR3 is CASSLTPSSGNTIYF. The CDR3 region has the DNA TGTGCCAGCAGCCTCACACCGAGCTCTGGAAACACCATATATTTT.

V usage is TRBV27 and J usage is TRBJ2-5; perhaps TRBD2 as D (6 bases). The V gene's germline CDR1 is MNHEY and CDR2 SMNVEV (reference sequence). Trimming shortened V by 4 bases and J by 2 bases, and 17 bases separated the two germline ends. This CDR3 has 16 residues. The CDR3: CASSSLEGSIQETQYF. The DNA for the CDR3 is TGTGCCAGCAGTTCCCTGGAGGGCTCTATTCAAGAGACCCAGTACTTC.

This clone appeared a single time. V usage is TRBV30 and J usage is TRBJ1-2; 11 bases line up with TRBD1. The CDR3 spans 16 residues. V shed 3 bases, J shed 1 base, and the junction held 7 bases outside the gene matches. CDR1 and CDR2 from the germline V gene are GTSNPN and SVGIG (reference sequence). CDR3 sequence (DNA): TGTGCCTGGAGCCACGGACAGGGGGCCCTTAACTATGGCTACACCTTC. This codes for CAWSHGQGALNYGYTF. The full variable domain, its missing parts supplied by reference TRBV30 and TRBJ1-2, is SQTIHQWPATLVQPVGSPLSLECTVEGTSNPNLYWYRQAAGRGLQLLFYSVGIGQISSEVPQNLSASRPQDRQFILSSKKLLLSDSGFYLCAWSHGQGALNYGYTFGSGTRLTVV.

V gene TRBV12-3 or TRBV12-4 combines with J gene TRBJ2-4; no reliable D call. The V end was cut by 3 bases, the J end by 8 bases, with 8 bases between. There are 12 residues in the CDR3. This CDR3 is CASSLRLDIQYF. Here the CDR3 DNA reads TGTGCCAGCAGTTTGAGGCTAGACATTCAGTACTTC.

The chain recombines TRBV5-4 with TRBJ1-1; 7 positions match TRBD1. The CDR3 spans 13 residues. V lost 7 bases and J lost 5; bases outside the gene matches: 8. The germline CDR1 and CDR2 sequences are SGHNT and YYREEE (reference sequence). The CDR3 spells CASGPTGLTEAFF. In DNA form, the CDR3 reads TGTGCCAGCGGCCCGACAGGGTTGACTGAAGCTTTCTTT.

This clone was observed a single time. V usage is TRBV7-3 and J usage is TRBJ1-6; D might be TRBD1 (5 bases). Germline V lookup: CDR1 SGHTA, CDR2 FQGTGA. Trimming pared 0 bases from V and 6 bases from J, leaving 12 bases between. The length of the CDR3 is 16 residues. CDR3: CASSLTGDGGNSPLHF. In DNA, the CDR3 is TGTGCCAGCAGCTTAACGGGGGACGGGGGTAATTCACCCCTCCACTTT.

The chain carries TRBV9 and TRBJ1-1; D is unclear. Germline loops: CDR1 SGDLS, CDR2 YYNGEE. The CDR3 sequence is 14 residues long. Trimming shortened V by 0 bases and J by 0 bases, and 6 bases separated the two germline ends. The CDR3 sequence: CASSVGSVNTEAFF. The CDR3 DNA follows: TGTGCCAGCAGCGTAGGGTCAGTGAACACTGAAGCTTTCTTT.

This chain connects TRBV4-3 to TRBJ1-2, with a weak D call TRBD1 (6 bases). Per the germline V gene, CDR1 is LGHNA and CDR2 is YSLEER. The ends were cut back, 0 bases at V and 3 bases at J, with 11 bases in the middle. The CDR3 has 15 amino acids. CDR3 in DNA: TGCGCCAGCAGCCAAGAGGCAGGGGTCGACTATGGCTACACCTTC. It is translated as CASSQEAGVDYGYTF.

The chain joins TRBV29-1 to TRBJ2-7; 10 nucleotides line up with TRBD1. CDR1 SQVTM and CDR2 ANQGSEA come from the germline V gene. With V trimmed by 7 bases and J by 2 bases, 20 bases remained unmatched. The CDR3 runs 18 residues. The CDR3 bases are TGCAGCGGCGGGGGGACAGGGGTTGGAGCGGGAGCCCCCTACGAGCAGTACTTC. Residues: CSGGGTGVGAGAPYEQYF.

The rearrangement uses TRBV7-2 and TRBJ1-6; maybe TRBD1 (5 bases). The CDR3 covers 14 residues. Trimming shortened V by 6 bases and J by 5 bases, and 11 bases separated the two germline ends. Per the germline V gene, CDR1 is SGHTA and CDR2 is FQGNSA. CDR3 nucleotide sequence: TGTGCCAGCAGGGGGCCTCCGGATAATTCACCCCTCCACTTT. Protein sequence: CASRGPPDNSPLHF. The variable domain in full, with the rest retrieved from reference TRBV7-2 and TRBJ1-6, is GAGVSQSPSNKVTEKGKDVELRCDPISGHTALYWYRQSLGQGLEFLIYFQGNSAPDKSGLPSDRFSAERTGGSVSTLTIQRTQQEDSAVYLCASRGPPDNSPLHFGNGTRLTVT.

Here the CDR3 DNA reads TGTGCCAGTAGTATGACGGGGGGCGCCGGAAACACCATATATTTT. Encoded protein: CASSMTGGAGNTIYF. The rearrangement links TRBV19 to TRBJ1-3; tentative D call: TRBD1 (6 bases). Per the germline V gene, CDR1 is LNHDA and CDR2 is SQIVND (reference sequence). Trimming removed 3 bases at V and 4 bases at J, with 13 bases between. There are 15 residues in the CDR3. The full variable domain, rest sourced from reference TRBV19 and TRBJ1-3, is DGGITQSPKYLFRKEGQNVTLSCEQNLNHDAMYWYRQDPGQGLRLIYYSQIVNDFQKGDIAEGYSVSREKKESFPLTVTSAQKNPTAFYLCASSMTGGAGNTIYFGEGSWLTVV.

The chain combines TRBV5-1 with TRBJ2-7; D is possibly TRBD1 or TRBD2 (6 bases each). The CDR3 loop spans 12 amino acids. Between the trimmed V and J ends, which lost 4 bases and 7 bases, there was a span of 12 bases. CDR1 and CDR2 from the germline V gene are SGHRS and YFSETQ. The CDR3 loop reads CASSPEGEEQYF. CDR3 sequence (DNA): TGCGCCAGCAGCCCGGAGGGGGAGGAGCAGTACTTC.

This chain uses TRBV6-5 with TRBJ1-6, with D unresolved. CDR1 is MNHEY, CDR2 SVGAGI, per germline. Deletions cut 5 bases from V and 0 bases from J, with 5 bases between. The CDR3 is made up of 14 amino acids. The CDR3 protein is CASSSSSYNSPLHF. The CDR3 DNA sequence: TGTGCCAGCAGTAGTAGCTCCTATAATTCACCCCTCCACTTT.

This clone was seen more than once but under ten times. In DNA, the CDR3 is TGCGCCAGCAGCCAAGACAGGGCGGCCTACGAGCAGTACTTC. It translates to CASSQDRAAYEQYF. The rearrangement uses TRBV4-3 and TRBJ2-7, with D perhaps TRBD1 (5 bases). The ends were cut back, 0 bases at V and 2 bases at J, with 8 bases in the middle. Looked up from germline, CDR1 is LGHNA and CDR2 is YSLEER. The CDR3 has 14 amino acids.